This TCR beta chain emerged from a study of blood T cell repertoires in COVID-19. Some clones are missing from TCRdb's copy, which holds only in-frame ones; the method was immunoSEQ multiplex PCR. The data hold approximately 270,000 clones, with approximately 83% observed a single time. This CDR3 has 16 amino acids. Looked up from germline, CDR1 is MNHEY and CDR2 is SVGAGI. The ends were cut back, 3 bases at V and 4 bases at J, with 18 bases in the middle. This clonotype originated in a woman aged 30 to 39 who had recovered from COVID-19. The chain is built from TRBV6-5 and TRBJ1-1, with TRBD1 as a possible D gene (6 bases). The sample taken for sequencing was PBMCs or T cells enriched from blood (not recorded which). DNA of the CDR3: TGTGCCAGCAGTTATAGGGGGACCCGTGGGAGCACTGAAGCTTTCTTT. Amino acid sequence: CASSYRGTRGSTEAFF.